This T cell receptor beta chain was observed in a study of radiotherapy plus CTLA-4 blockade in lung cancer. Study-level information: Disease control was seen in roughly 30% of patients, objective responses in about 18%.

Assay used: immunoSEQ multiplex PCR; TCRdb lists only in-frame clones, some missing. This table holds tens of thousands of clones, roughly 80% found once. Study conclusions and caveats: Reportedly, early blood T cell clone dynamics best predicted response, with interferon-beta. Radiotherapy plus ipilimumab was followed by expansion in blood of tumor-derived TCR clones.

Concerning this clone itself: Its antigen is not identified.

The CDR3 contains 14 residues. Trimming took 5 bases from V and 5 from J, leaving 14 bases between them. Germline values: CDR1 MNHEY, CDR2 SVGAGI. Chemo-refractory metastatic non-small-cell lung cancer patients received focal radiation with ipilimumab CTLA-4 blockade. This TCR was recovered from a human donor with non-small cell lung cancer who had stable disease on radiotherapy plus ipilimumab. Sequences were derived from peripheral blood, sampled from a patient treated with radiotherapy plus ipilimumab. J is TRBJ2-3 and V is TRBV6-5; D uncertain. CDR3 loop: CASSPWVDGDTQYF. The CDR3 DNA sequence: TGTGCCAGCAGTCCCTGGGTGGACGGAGATACGCAGTATTTT.